What follows are 27 T cell receptor beta chains derived from one specimen sequenced in a study of cytomegalovirus exposure and HLA in healthy donors. The PCR made use of 60 Vbeta and 13 Jbeta primers. Assay used: immunoSEQ multiplex PCR; TCRdb lists only in-frame clones, some missing. The sample lists about 140,000 clones, 60% to 85% occurring once. The sample comprised PBMCs. Receptors were obtained from a man aged 40-49 years in good health and CMV-seropositive.

J is TRBJ2-7 and V is TRBV4-3; 11 positions match TRBD2. Germline trimming cut 5 bases from V and 0 bases from J; bases unmatched to any gene: 6. Germline V CDR1 and CDR2: LGHNA, YSLEER. This CDR3 spans 16 amino acids. CDR3 DNA sequence: TGCGCCAGCAGCGAGACTAGCGGGGCGTACTCCTACGAGCAGTACTTC. Protein product: CASSETSGAYSYEQYF.

In this sample, this clone turned up a few times. The junction shows a germline mismatch at one end, possibly a read error. The rearrangement joins TRBV7-7 to TRBJ2-1; 10 nucleotides align to TRBD2. Germline-derived CDR1 and CDR2 are SSHAT and FNYEAQ (reference sequence). The length of the CDR3 is 15 residues. CDR3 bases: TGTGCTAGCAGCTTAGGGCTAGCGGGGGTGGGTGAGCAGTTCTTC. Protein: CASSLGLAGVGEQFF. The complete variable domain, with remaining parts taken from reference TRBV7-7 and TRBJ2-1, reads GAGVSQSPRYKVTKRGQDVTLRCDPISSHATLYWYQQALGQGPEFLTYFNYEAQPDKSGLPSDRFSAERPEGSISTLTIQRTEQRDSAMYRCASSLGLAGVGEQFFGPGTRLTVL.

This sequence joins TRBV27 and TRBJ2-5; D is perhaps TRBD1 (5 bases). The CDR3 length is 17 residues. Per the germline V gene, CDR1 is MNHEY and CDR2 is SMNVEV (reference sequence). Trimming cost V 5 bases and J 0 bases, with 19 bases left between them. CDR3 amino acids: CASSTIPIPGYQETQYF. CDR3 bases: TGTGCCAGCAGTACTATTCCCATTCCAGGGTACCAAGAGACCCAGTACTTC.

This clone was seen a few times. V gene TRBV9 combines with J gene TRBJ2-2, with D hard to call. CDR3 length: 13 residues. Germline V CDR1 and CDR2: SGDLS, YYNGEE. V was cut by 0 bases and J by 6 bases, with 6 bases left in between. The CDR3 sequence: CASSVDGPGELFF. The CDR3 DNA sequence: TGTGCCAGCAGCGTAGATGGCCCCGGGGAGCTGTTTTTT.

This clone was observed a single time. The chain uses TRBV6-5 and TRBJ2-5, with a possible D match to TRBD1 (6 bases). This CDR3 has 11 residues. V gave up 11 bases and J gave up 3 bases, with 10 bases separating them. Germline assignment: CDR1 MNHEY and CDR2 SVGAGI. In DNA form, the CDR3 reads TGTGCCGCTCAGGGGAAAGAGACCCAGTACTTC. It translates to CAAQGKETQYF.

The rearrangement links TRBV11-3 to TRBJ2-2, with D possibly matching TRBD1 (6 bases). The CDR3 runs to 19 residues. In germline, CDR1 is SGHNT, CDR2 YENEEA. Deletions cut 2 bases from V and 6 bases from J, with 25 bases between. CDR3 protein: CASSLKTTGLGRGAGELFF. The CDR3, as DNA: TGTGCCAGCAGCTTAAAAACCACAGGGTTGGGGCGTGGTGCCGGGGAGCTGTTTTTT.

The J gene is TRBJ2-6, the V gene TRBV7-9, with D possibly TRBD1 on 6 matching bases. V shed 1 base and J shed 0 bases, with 16 bases lying between them. Per the germline V gene, CDR1 is SEHNR and CDR2 is FQNEAQ (reference sequence). The CDR3 runs 19 residues. The CDR3 protein is CASSLGGVTGRSGANVLTF. In DNA, the CDR3 is TGTGCCAGCAGCTTAGGTGGGGTGACAGGCCGCTCTGGGGCCAACGTCCTGACTTTC.

The rearrangement uses TRBV19 and TRBJ1-1; no clear D gene. Germline CDR1 reads LNHDA; CDR2 reads SQIVND (reference sequence). Trimming pared 1 base from V and 7 bases from J, leaving 25 bases between. CDR3 length: 18 residues. In DNA, the CDR3 is TGTGCCAGTAGTATAGCAATAGTAGGAGGGCGCGCTTCCAATGAAGCTTTCTTT. Its translation: CASSIAIVGGRASNEAFF.

The rearrangement joins TRBV7-2 to TRBJ2-3; TRBD2 might be the D (7 bases). With 0 bases removed from V and 4 bases from J, the gap between germline ends came to 11 bases. CDR3 size: 15 residues. CDR1 is SGHTA, CDR2 FQGNSA, per germline. CDR3 nucleotides: TGTGCCAGCAGCTTAGCGGGGGGGCTCTCAGATACGCAGTATTTT. Translation gives CASSLAGGLSDTQYF.

The chain has TRBV5-6 and TRBJ1-4; 10 bases align to TRBD1. CDR3 length: 17 amino acids. Germline values: CDR1 SGHDT, CDR2 YYEEEE. V lost 0 bases and J lost 11; bases outside the gene matches: 13. The CDR3 protein is CASSLERGTGEVTKLFF. CDR3 coding DNA: TGTGCCAGCAGCTTGGAGCGCGGGACAGGGGAGGTGACTAAACTGTTTTTT.

This chain connects TRBV11-2 to TRBJ2-7; 10 bases match TRBD1. Germline lookup yields CDR1 SGHAT and CDR2 FQNNGV. This CDR3 contains 16 residues. Trimming cost V 5 bases and J 5 bases; bases outside gene matches: 12. The CDR3 nucleotides are TGTGCCAGCAGCATTTCGTCGGGACAGGGGAGCCACGAGCAGTACTTC. It translates to CASSISSGQGSHEQYF.

The V gene is TRBV5-6, the J gene TRBJ2-5; 8 nucleotides match TRBD1. CDR3 length: 11 residues. After removal of 5 bases from V and 12 bases from J, the junction contained 6 bases not matched to a gene. Germline V CDR1 and CDR2: SGHDT, YYEEEE. In DNA, the CDR3 is TGTGCCAGCAGGGCCCGGGGACAGGAGTACTTC. It codes for CASRARGQEYF.

This chain's CDR3 is CASTGLAGVGEQFF. The CDR3 coding sequence is TGTGCCAGTACAGGTCTAGCGGGAGTTGGGGAGCAGTTCTTC. This rearrangement joins TRBV19 to TRBJ2-1, with 10 bases identical to TRBD2. CDR1 is LNHDA, CDR2 SQIVND, per germline (reference sequence). The CDR3 runs 14 residues. V dropped 7 bases and J dropped 10; count of bases not matched to a gene: 10. Full variable domain (remainder filled in from reference TRBV19 and TRBJ2-1): DGGITQSPKYLFRKEGQNVTLSCEQNLNHDAMYWYRQDPGQGLRLIYYSQIVNDFQKGDIAEGYSVSREKKESFPLTVTSAQKNPTAFYLCASTGLAGVGEQFFGPGTRLTVL.

J is TRBJ2-6 and V is TRBV6-1; TRBD1 might be the D (6 bases). This CDR3 has 18 residues. Germline assignment: CDR1 MNHNS and CDR2 SASEGT. Trimming removed 2 bases at V and 0 bases at J, with 14 bases between. The CDR3 nucleotides read TGTGCCAGCAGTGAATTAGGGGGACGGAACTCTGGGGCCAACGTCCTGACTTTC. Translated, it gives CASSELGGRNSGANVLTF.

The V gene is TRBV4-2, the J gene TRBJ2-3, with 16 bases fitting TRBD2. V lost 1 base, J lost 1 base, and 5 bases stayed unmatched. The V gene's germline CDR1 is LGHNA and CDR2 YNFKEQ. The CDR3 extends over 19 amino acids. The CDR3 region is CASSQGGLAGGQGTDTQYF. CDR3 DNA: TGTGCCAGCAGCCAAGGGGGACTAGCGGGGGGGCAGGGCACAGATACGCAGTATTTT.

The V and J genes are TRBV27 and TRBJ2-7; TRBD2 aligns across 9 bases. Looked up from germline, CDR1 is MNHEY and CDR2 is SMNVEV (reference sequence). V lost 5 bases and J lost 4; bases outside the gene matches: 6. The CDR3 consists of 14 residues. In nucleotides, the CDR3 is TGTGCCAGCAGTCCGGGTAGCGGGAGTTACGAGCAGTACTTC. Translation: CASSPGSGSYEQYF.

The chain has TRBV5-6 and TRBJ2-3, with a tentative D call TRBD2 (7 bases). The CDR3 spans 15 residues. The ends were cut back, 4 bases at V and 0 bases at J, with 12 bases in the middle. CDR1 is SGHDT and CDR2 is YYEEEE in the germline V gene. The CDR3 is CASSRGGPSTDTQYF. CDR3 DNA: TGTGCCAGCAGCCGCGGGGGCCCTAGCACAGATACGCAGTATTTT.

This chain uses TRBV19 with TRBJ1-5; D not certain. The CDR3 length is 15 residues. V was shortened by 5 bases and J by 0 bases, with 11 bases between the two germline ends. Germline CDR1 reads LNHDA; CDR2 reads SQIVND (reference sequence). The CDR3 DNA reads TGTGCCAGTAGTTGGGCAGTTAATAGCAATCAGCCCCAGCATTTT. Encoded protein: CASSWAVNSNQPQHF.

The rearrangement joins TRBV27 to TRBJ1-2; D is undetermined. The germline gives CDR1 MNHEY, CDR2 SMNVEV (reference sequence). This CDR3 spans 13 amino acids. The V end was cut by 0 bases, the J end by 4 bases, with 6 bases between. This CDR3 is CASSLSRAYGYTF. For the CDR3, the DNA is TGTGCCAGCAGTTTATCGAGAGCCTATGGCTACACCTTC.

The chain joins TRBV5-1 to TRBJ1-2, with 7 nucleotides matching TRBD1. CDR1 is SGHRS and CDR2 is YFSETQ in the germline V gene. The V and J ends lost 2 bases and 2 bases, in that order; junction bases with no gene match: 9. The CDR3 has 16 residues. This CDR3 is CASSFQPGQINYGYTF. CDR3 coding DNA: TGCGCCAGCAGCTTCCAACCGGGACAGATCAACTATGGCTACACCTTC.

CDR3 DNA: TGTGCCAGCAGCTCACGACAGGGGGCTAATCAGCCCCAGCATTTT. Translating gives CASSSRQGANQPQHF. The gene calls are TRBV6-5 and TRBJ1-5; TRBD1 aligns across 10 bases. The CDR3 covers 15 residues. V lost 6 bases, J lost 4 bases, and 6 bases stayed unmatched. Per germline, CDR1 MNHEY and CDR2 SVGAGI.

This clone was seen a single time. The gene calls are TRBV9 and TRBJ2-3; tentative D call: TRBD1 (6 bases). This CDR3 spans 16 amino acids. Trimming shortened V by 3 bases and J by 4 bases, and 18 bases separated the two germline ends. Germline values: CDR1 SGDLS, CDR2 YYNGEE. In DNA, the CDR3 is TGTGCCAGCAGCGCCAGGACAGTCCGACTATCAGATACGCAGTATTTT. Translating gives CASSARTVRLSDTQYF.

The chain recombines TRBV5-1 with TRBJ2-7, with 7 bases aligning to TRBD1. V dropped 0 bases and J dropped 2; count of bases not matched to a gene: 11. This CDR3 is built from 17 residues. The germline V gene encodes CDR1 SGHRS and CDR2 YFSETQ. The CDR3 nucleotides are TGCGCCAGCAGCTTGGGGGTCCGGGACAGAAGTACCTACGAGCAGTACTTC. Translating it yields CASSLGVRDRSTYEQYF.

This chain joins TRBV14 and TRBJ2-5; the D gene is possibly TRBD2 (6 bases). Germline V CDR1 and CDR2: SGHDN, FVKESK. There are 15 residues in the CDR3. With 2 bases removed from V and 1 base from J, the gap between germline ends came to 11 bases. CDR3 sequence (DNA): TGTGCCAGCAGCCAATACATGGGGGGCCAAGAGACCCAGTACTTC. Translation gives CASSQYMGGQETQYF. Looking up the rest from reference TRBV14 and TRBJ2-5 gives the full variable domain: EAGVTQFPSHSVIEKGQTVTLRCDPISGHDNLYWYRRVMGKEIKFLLHFVKESKQDESGMPNNRFLAERTGGTYSTLKVQPAELEDSGVYFCASSQYMGGQETQYFGPGTRLLVL.

This chain joins TRBV5-1 and TRBJ2-1; 8 positions agree with TRBD1. There are 17 residues in the CDR3. Germline CDR1 is SGHRS and CDR2 is YFSETQ. The V gene end was trimmed by 2 bases and the J gene end by 4 bases; junction bases not matched to a gene: 11. CDR3 coding DNA: TGCGCCAGCAGCTTTCGTGGGGGACAGGTAGTTTACAATGAGCAGTTCTTC. Translation gives CASSFRGGQVVYNEQFF.

The chain has TRBV27 and TRBJ1-1; D is uncertain. Germline loops: CDR1 MNHEY, CDR2 SMNVEV (reference sequence). CDR3 size: 14 residues. Trimming left V 6 bases short and J 0 bases short, with 11 bases between. The CDR3 reads CASRTLVVNTEAFF. The CDR3, as DNA: TGTGCCAGCAGAACGCTAGTGGTGAACACTGAAGCTTTCTTT.

This chain links TRBV6-5 with TRBJ2-2; no reliable D call. Germline-derived CDR1 and CDR2 are MNHEY and SVGAGI. Between the trimmed V and J ends, which lost 1 base and 2 bases, there was a span of 5 bases. This CDR3 spans 14 amino acids. The CDR3 DNA is TGTGCCAGCAGTTACTTCAGAAACACCGGGGAGCTGTTTTTT. The encoded protein is CASSYFRNTGELFF.